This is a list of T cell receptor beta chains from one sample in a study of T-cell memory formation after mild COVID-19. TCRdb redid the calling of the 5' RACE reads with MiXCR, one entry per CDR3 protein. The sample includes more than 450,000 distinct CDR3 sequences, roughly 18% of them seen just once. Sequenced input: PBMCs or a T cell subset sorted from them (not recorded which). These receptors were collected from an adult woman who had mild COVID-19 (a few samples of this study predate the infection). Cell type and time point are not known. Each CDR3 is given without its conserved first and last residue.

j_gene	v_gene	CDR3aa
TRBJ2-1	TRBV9	ASSVVDLSYNEQF
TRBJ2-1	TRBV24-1	ATSDMTYASEQF
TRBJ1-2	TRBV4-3	ASSQLQGAEGYT
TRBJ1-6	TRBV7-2	ASSLGGQFANSPLH
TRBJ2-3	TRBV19	ASSSPGAGTDTQY
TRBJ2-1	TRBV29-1	SGSLAGRGENEQF
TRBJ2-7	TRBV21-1	ASSKVQYEQY
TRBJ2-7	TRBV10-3	AISEEGGHGEQY
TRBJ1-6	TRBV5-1	ASSLVENSPLH
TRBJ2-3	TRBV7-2	ASSISTAYLGSTDTQY
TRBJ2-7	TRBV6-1	ASSPRLEQY
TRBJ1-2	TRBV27	ASSNRGRNNYGYT
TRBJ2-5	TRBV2	ASSEARAGVETQY
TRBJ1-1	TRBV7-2	ASRGTVNTEAF
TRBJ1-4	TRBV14	ASSPGQPRRNEKLF
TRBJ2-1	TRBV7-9	ASSLSAGGDYNEQF
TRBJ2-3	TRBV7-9	ASSSTSGGADTQY
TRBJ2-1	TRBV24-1	ATSAHPPSGGEQF
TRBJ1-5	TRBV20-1	SARTGLSNQPQH
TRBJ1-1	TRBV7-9	ASSVGQGTEAF
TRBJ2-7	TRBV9	ASSVGISGNYEQY
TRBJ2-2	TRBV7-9	ASSFSPLGSGELF
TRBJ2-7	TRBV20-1	SARGTGYEQY
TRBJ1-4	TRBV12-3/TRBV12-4	ASTQGGEKLF
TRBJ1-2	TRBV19	ASSSTPGSNYGYT
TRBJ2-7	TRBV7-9	ASSLVYSAYEQY
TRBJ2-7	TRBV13	ASSGYQGGEQY
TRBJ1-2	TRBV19	ASSIVTALVGYT
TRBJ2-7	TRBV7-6	ASSLGYASYEQY
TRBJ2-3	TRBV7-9	ASSSGLAVPDTQY
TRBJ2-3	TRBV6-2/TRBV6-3	ASSYVGVAQY
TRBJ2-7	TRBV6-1	ASVMSGKQY
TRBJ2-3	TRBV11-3	ATRLADTDTQY
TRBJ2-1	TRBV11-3	ASSLVRASNEQF
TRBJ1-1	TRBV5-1	ASSLALQGAAEAF
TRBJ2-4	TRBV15	ATKSRDLAKNIQY
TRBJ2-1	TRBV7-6	ASSLADNEQF
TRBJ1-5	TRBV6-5	ASSLRGYPGQKNQPQH
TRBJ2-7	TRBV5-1	ASSLASGFAGYEQY
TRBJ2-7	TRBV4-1	ASSVTGTGYEQY
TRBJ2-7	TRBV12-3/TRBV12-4	ASSLGGTFTYEQY
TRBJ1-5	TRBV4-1	ASSQVGDRGQPQH
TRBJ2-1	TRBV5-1	ASSGMGQGNEQF
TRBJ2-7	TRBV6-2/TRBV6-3	ASSYSKDRGSYEQY
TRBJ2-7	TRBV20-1	SGSRKGGRVEQY
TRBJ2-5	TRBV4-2	ASSQDYSGDEETQY
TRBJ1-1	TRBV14	ASSQSKGQGSTEAF
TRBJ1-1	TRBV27	ASSLGRDLGAF
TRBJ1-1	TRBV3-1	ASSQVLGDSRWGTEAF
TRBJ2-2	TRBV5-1	ASSPGTINTGELF
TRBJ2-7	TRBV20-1	SARGTSGSKGLSEQY
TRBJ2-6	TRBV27	ASSSAVGANVLT